This T cell receptor (beta chain) was identified during a study of cytomegalovirus exposure and HLA in healthy donors. It was with 60 Vbeta and 13 Jbeta primers that the PCR ran. Libraries were prepared by immunoSEQ multiplex PCR; TCRdb keeps only in-frame clonotypes and omits some of them. This sample's clone table lists 150,000 to 200,000 clones. Germline CDR1 SGHVS, CDR2 FNYEAQ. Trimming removed 5 bases at V and 9 bases at J, with 14 bases between. CDR3 length equals 13 residues. For this clone: The antigen remains undetermined.

Study results and limitations: Accounts indicate the classifier identified cytomegalovirus status with strong specificity and sensitivity. Most likely, a cluster of highly shared sequence variants arose as a sequencing artifact. Later work found most CMV-associated TCR beta chains apparently HLA-restricted. Researchers counted 164 TCR beta chains as cytomegalovirus-associated.

This clonotype originated in a woman aged 60 to 75 in good health and CMV-seronegative. The sample was PBMCs. This chain joins TRBV7-6 and TRBJ2-1; possible D gene TRBD1, 5 bases. The CDR3 is CASSRTDSSEQFF. In DNA form, the CDR3 reads TGTGCCAGCAGCCGGACCGACAGCAGTGAGCAGTTCTTC.